The 27 T cell receptor beta chains reported below all come from one sample, sequenced in a study of blood T cell repertoires in COVID-19. Libraries were prepared by immunoSEQ multiplex PCR; TCRdb keeps only in-frame clonotypes and omits some of them. Among 110,000 to 150,000 clones listed, roughly 77% were seen once. Sample: peripheral blood. The receptors were gathered from a man between 60 and 70 years old with acute or convalescent COVID-19.

Regarding this clone: In the same sample, other DNA sequences code for this CDR3. V usage is TRBV19 and J usage is TRBJ2-1; no definite D call. Per germline, CDR1 LNHDA and CDR2 SQIVND (reference sequence). Trimming stripped 3 bases from V and 0 bases from J, with 9 bases between. The CDR3 loop spans 15 amino acids. The CDR3 region is CASSISLSSYNEQFF. The CDR3 nucleotides are TGTGCCAGTAGTATTAGTCTGAGCTCCTACAATGAGCAGTTCTTC. Full variable domain (outside the CDR3, taken from reference TRBV19 and TRBJ2-1): DGGITQSPKYLFRKEGQNVTLSCEQNLNHDAMYWYRQDPGQGLRLIYYSQIVNDFQKGDIAEGYSVSREKKESFPLTVTSAQKNPTAFYLCASSISLSSYNEQFFGPGTRLTVL.

The sample holds one count of this clone. V usage is TRBV5-1 and J usage is TRBJ2-2; D possibly corresponds to TRBD1 (6 bases). The CDR3 sequence is 13 residues long. V gave up 7 bases and J gave up 6 bases, with 13 bases separating them. CDR1 and CDR2 from the germline V gene are SGHRS and YFSETQ. The CDR3 nucleotides are TGCGCCAGCGAACAGGGAAGGGCCGGGGAGCTGTTTTTT. Translation gives CASEQGRAGELFF.

V gene TRBV27 combines with J gene TRBJ2-3; D is perhaps TRBD1 (5 bases). Trimming pared 5 bases from V and 6 bases from J, leaving 9 bases between. The CDR3 runs 12 residues. Germline loops: CDR1 MNHEY, CDR2 SMNVEV (reference sequence). CDR3 nucleotides: TGTGCCAGCAGTCGTAGGGGTGATACGCAGTATTTT. It translates to CASSRRGDTQYF.

This clone was detected only a few times. The J gene is TRBJ1-1, the V gene TRBV24-1; tentatively, D is TRBD1 (5 bases). The CDR3 sequence is 15 residues long. CDR1 is KGHDR and CDR2 is SFDVKD in the germline V gene. The ends were cut back, 5 bases at V and 5 bases at J, with 17 bases in the middle. CDR3: CATSAGDSRGTEAFF. The CDR3 DNA is TGTGCCACCAGTGCCGGAGACAGCCGGGGGACTGAAGCTTTCTTT.

The J gene is TRBJ2-3, the V gene TRBV13; TRBD2 matches 12 bases. The germline gives CDR1 PRHDT, CDR2 FYEKMQ (reference sequence). This CDR3 region has 17 residues. Trimming at V came to 2 bases and at J to 1 base, leaving 4 bases not matched to a gene. The chain's CDR3 is CASSLLAGGPGTDTQYF. CDR3 sequence (DNA): TGTGCCAGCAGCTTACTAGCGGGAGGGCCTGGCACAGATACGCAGTATTTT. Variable domain in full (rest from reference TRBV13 and TRBJ2-3): AAGVIQSPRHLIKEKRETATLKCYPIPRHDTVYWYQQGPGQDPQFLISFYEKMQSDKGSIPDRFSAQQFSDYHSELNMSSLELGDSALYFCASSLLAGGPGTDTQYFGPGTRLTVL.

This clone was seen many times. The V gene is TRBV3-1 (or the pseudogene TRBV3-2), the J gene TRBJ2-2, with 7 bases lining up with TRBD2. There are 16 residues in the CDR3. V trimming: 5 bases; J trimming: 2 bases; junction bases outside the gene matches: 8. Per germline, CDR1 LGHDT and CDR2 YNNKEL (reference sequence). CDR3 nucleotides: TGTGCCAGCAGCTACCATAGCGGGCCTAACACCGGGGAGCTGTTTTTT. Encoded protein: CASSYHSGPNTGELFF.

This chain connects TRBV19 to TRBJ2-2; 9 nucleotides align to TRBD2. V dropped 1 base and J dropped 6; count of bases not matched to a gene: 6. Germline CDR1 LNHDA, CDR2 SQIVND (reference sequence). This CDR3 region has 16 residues. This chain's CDR3 is CASSIGAGGPSGELFF. The CDR3 coding sequence is TGTGCCAGTAGTATAGGGGCGGGAGGGCCTTCCGGGGAGCTGTTTTTT.

V gene TRBV9 combines with J gene TRBJ2-3; TRBD2 matches 10 bases. This CDR3 is built from 18 residues. Germline CDR1 reads SGDLS; CDR2 reads YYNGEE. Losses at the gene ends were 3 bases for V and 3 bases for J; bases not matched to a gene: 13. The chain's CDR3 is CASSDGGGTSVSTDTQYF. The DNA for the CDR3 is TGTGCCAGCAGCGATGGAGGAGGGACTAGCGTTTCAACAGATACGCAGTATTTT.

The V and J genes are TRBV6-4 and TRBJ2-3, with 7 bases identical to TRBD2. CDR1 and CDR2 (germline): MRHNA, SNTAGT. V shed 0 bases and J 7 bases; nucleotides not matched to a gene: 1. The CDR3 loop spans 13 amino acids. The CDR3, as DNA: TGTGCCAGCAGTGACTCGAGCGGGAATACGCAGTATTTT. This gives the protein CASSDSSGNTQYF.

V and J are TRBV4-1 and TRBJ2-7, with 8 nucleotides matching TRBD1. Losses at the gene ends were 4 bases for V and 2 bases for J; bases not matched to a gene: 4. Germline V CDR1 and CDR2: MGHRA, YSYEKL. The length of the CDR3 is 14 residues. The CDR3 protein is CASSLDRGTYEQYF. CDR3 sequence (DNA): TGCGCCAGCAGCCTCGACAGGGGAACCTACGAGCAGTACTTC.

The chain joins TRBV5-6 to TRBJ1-5, with a weak D call TRBD1 (5 bases). V was shortened by 1 base and J by 4 bases, with 9 bases between the two germline ends. The CDR3 contains 14 residues. Per germline, CDR1 SGHDT and CDR2 YYEEEE. The CDR3 protein is CASSLTAGNQPQHF. The CDR3 DNA reads as TGTGCCAGCAGCTTGACGGCAGGGAATCAGCCCCAGCATTTT. The whole variable domain, filled in from reference TRBV5-6 and TRBJ1-5, reads DAGVTQSPTHLIKTRGQQVTLRCSPKSGHDTVSWYQQALGQGPQFIFQYYEEEERQRGNFPDRFSGHQFPNYSSELNVNALLLGDSALYLCASSLTAGNQPQHFGDGTRLSIL.

The chain joins TRBV7-3 to TRBJ2-1; 14 nucleotides match TRBD2. With 4 bases clipped from V and 7 bases from J, the junction kept 3 bases outside the gene matches. CDR3 length: 15 amino acids. The germline gives CDR1 SGHTA, CDR2 FQGTGA. The CDR3 coding sequence is TGTGCCAGCAGCTCGGGACTAGCGGGAGCAAATGAGCAGTTCTTC. The encoded protein is CASSSGLAGANEQFF.

This clone showed up just a few times. The DNA of the CDR3 is TGTGCCAGCAGCTTAGACCCCGGGAGGGGGTATGAGCAGTACTTC. Its protein is CASSLDPGRGYEQYF. The rearrangement links TRBV11-2 to TRBJ2-7, with 8 bases that match TRBD2. V was pared by 0 bases and J by 7 bases, with 8 bases of the junction left unmatched. CDR1 is SGHAT, CDR2 FQNNGV, per germline. There are 15 residues in the CDR3.

This clone came up a few times. V usage is TRBV6-2 or TRBV6-3 and J usage is TRBJ2-1, with D maybe TRBD1 (5 bases). Trimming shortened V by 5 bases and J by 2 bases, and 13 bases separated the two germline ends. This CDR3 spans 15 amino acids. Germline V gene sequence: CDR1 MNHEY, CDR2 SVGEGT. DNA of the CDR3: TGTGCCAGCAGTACGGACCTAGGGGCCTACAATGAGCAGTTCTTC. This sequence encodes CASSTDLGAYNEQFF.

This rearrangement joins TRBV10-2 to TRBJ2-2, with 8 bases matching TRBD2. The length of the CDR3 is 17 residues. Germline lookup yields CDR1 WSHSY and CDR2 SAAADI. V was clipped by 3 bases and J by 0 bases; unmatched bases: 6. CDR3 in amino acids: CASSDPHSGTNTGELFF. CDR3 nucleotides: TGCGCCAGCAGTGACCCTCATAGCGGGACGAACACCGGGGAGCTGTTTTTT.

The genes are TRBV6-5 and TRBJ1-1; D is ambiguous. Per the germline V gene, CDR1 is MNHEY and CDR2 is SVGAGI. The germline V and J ends were trimmed by 8 bases and 3 bases, with 16 bases remaining between them. This CDR3 contains 14 residues. CDR3: CASAPPSGYTEAFF. CDR3 DNA: TGTGCCAGCGCCCCCCCATCGGGATACACTGAAGCTTTCTTT.

V usage is TRBV3-1 (or the pseudogene TRBV3-2) and J usage is TRBJ2-3; the match to TRBD2 covers 8 bases. The CDR3 has 18 amino acids. Germline V CDR1 and CDR2: LGHDT, YNNKEL (reference sequence). The J segment lost 2 bases and the V segment lost 0 bases, leaving 10 bases of the junction unmatched. The CDR3 spells CASSQDGRGTSNTDTQYF. CDR3 nucleotides: TGTGCCAGCAGCCAAGATGGGAGAGGGACTAGTAACACAGATACGCAGTATTTT.

This chain links TRBV3-1 (or the pseudogene TRBV3-2) with TRBJ2-3; no reliable D call. V lost 1 base and J 6 bases, leaving 11 bases between the germline ends. Germline-derived CDR1 and CDR2 are LGHDT and YNNKEL (reference sequence). The CDR3 loop spans 14 amino acids. This chain's CDR3 is CASSQGNGFDTQYF. CDR3 coding DNA: TGTGCCAGCAGCCAAGGAAACGGGTTCGATACGCAGTATTTT.

The J gene is TRBJ2-1, the V gene TRBV24-1, with D possibly TRBD1 on 5 matching bases. Between the trimmed V and J ends, which lost 3 bases and 0 bases, there was a span of 14 bases. This CDR3 has 17 residues. CDR1 is KGHDR, CDR2 SFDVKD, per germline. The CDR3 here is CATSDTRGATSYNEQFF. DNA of the CDR3: TGTGCCACCAGTGATACTCGTGGGGCAACCTCCTACAATGAGCAGTTCTTC.

CDR3 DNA sequence: TGTGCCAGCATCCAAGGGACAGGTACCGGGGAGCTGTTTTTT. It yields the protein CASIQGTGTGELFF. The chain couples TRBV6-1 to TRBJ2-2, with 8 bases lining up with TRBD1. V was clipped by 7 bases and J by 5 bases; unmatched bases: 6. The CDR3 runs 14 residues. Per the germline V gene, CDR1 is MNHNS and CDR2 is SASEGT.

The chain combines TRBV28 with TRBJ2-2, with 9 positions matching TRBD1. J lost 6 bases, V lost 7 bases, and 9 bases had no gene match. This CDR3 region has 15 residues. The V gene's germline CDR1 is MDHEN and CDR2 SYDVKM. CDR3 in DNA: TGTGCCAGCAAGATACAGGGGGCAGGGTCCGGGGAGCTGTTTTTT. Amino acids: CASKIQGAGSGELFF.

The chain employs TRBV30 and TRBJ1-6; the D gene is possibly TRBD1 (5 bases). Germline values: CDR1 GTSNPN, CDR2 SVGIG (reference sequence). The V end lost 3 bases, the J end lost 10 bases, and 16 bases lay between the germline ends. This CDR3 has 14 residues. The CDR3 region is CAWRLQGIGSPLHF. The CDR3 DNA reads as TGTGCCTGGAGGCTTCAGGGAATCGGGTCACCCCTCCACTTT.

V gene TRBV27 combines with J gene TRBJ2-2, with D perhaps TRBD2 (5 bases). The germline V gene encodes CDR1 MNHEY and CDR2 SMNVEV (reference sequence). V lost 8 bases and J 5 bases, leaving 15 bases between the germline ends. This CDR3 has 14 amino acids. CDR3 loop: CASGLIPGTGELFF. The CDR3, as DNA: TGTGCCAGCGGTCTCATTCCGGGGACCGGGGAGCTGTTTTTT.

The gene calls are TRBV6-5 and TRBJ2-1, with TRBD1 as a possible D gene (6 bases). From germline, CDR1 is MNHEY and CDR2 SVGAGI. The CDR3 extends over 14 amino acids. V was clipped by 5 bases and J by 5 bases, with 13 bases between them. The CDR3 nucleotides are TGTGCCAGCAGTACCGGGACAAGGAACAATGAGCAGTTCTTC. It specifies CASSTGTRNNEQFF.

The V call is TRBV3-1 (or the pseudogene TRBV3-2), the J call TRBJ1-1, with a possible D match to TRBD1 (6 bases). The CDR3 extends over 18 amino acids. CDR1 LGHDT and CDR2 YNNKEL come from the germline V gene (reference sequence). Trimming pared 2 bases from V and 0 bases from J, leaving 19 bases between. The CDR3 protein is CASSQSWLSDRMNTEAFF. Written as DNA, the CDR3 is TGTGCCAGCAGCCAATCGTGGTTATCGGACAGAATGAACACTGAAGCTTTCTTT.

The rearrangement joins TRBV24-1 to TRBJ2-7; TRBD2 might be the D (6 bases). Trimming cost V 4 bases and J 5 bases, with 14 bases left between them. The CDR3 loop spans 14 amino acids. The germline V gene encodes CDR1 KGHDR and CDR2 SFDVKD. The CDR3 here is CATSDQSAGNEQYF. The CDR3, as DNA: TGTGCCACCAGTGACCAAAGTGCGGGGAACGAGCAGTACTTC.

This rearrangement joins TRBV5-1 to TRBJ1-2; 9 bases fit TRBD1. Losses at the gene ends were 3 bases for V and 9 bases for J; bases not matched to a gene: 12. CDR3 length: 15 amino acids. Germline V gene data show CDR1 as SGHRS and CDR2 as YFSETQ. CDR3 sequence (DNA): TGCGCCAGCAGCTCGGGACAGGGCTCAAGAGGGAGCTACACCTTC. This sequence encodes CASSSGQGSRGSYTF.